This paragraph covers one T cell receptor beta chain sequence. What antigen it recognizes has not been identified. No clone much larger than this one lies a single base away; base qualities are absent. The sample is drawn from a study of beta chain features in type 1 diabetes (dated by TCRdb to 2016 to 2019). For the study in its entirety: Patients and healthy donors did not differ in mean age, gender distribution, total cell number or subset yield. A total of 85 million to 110 million sorted cells were examined across all samples, and RNA yield correlated strongly with the number of cells per subset. The study compared the TCRB repertoires of sorted circulating CD4+ T cell subsets in recently diagnosed type 1 diabetes patients with those in matched healthy donors. Naive and central memory subsets were obtained from all 30 or so donors, but regulatory and stem cell-like memory subsets were isolated from only 8 patients and roughly eight healthy donors.

From each donor, a single peripheral blood sample of about 110 mL on average was drawn into heparinised tubes. Naive, central memory, regulatory and stem cell-like memory CD4+ T cells were sorted on a BD FACSAria II using a panel including CD45RO, CCR7, CD25, CD127, CD95 and CD27. A purity above 95% was achieved for all sorted populations. PBMCs were isolated immediately by Lymphoprep density gradient centrifugation and stained directly without culture. So that batch effects would be minimized, each experiment stained and sorted samples in pairs, pairing one healthy donor with one patient. From the germline V gene, CDR1 is KGHSH and CDR2 is LQKENI. V trim: 4 bases; J trim: 2 bases; unmatched bases: 3. The CDR3 spans 16 residues, from the cysteine through the phenylalanine. Just CDR3 DNA is preserved here, 48 bases in frame from base 1. The entire amount of isolated RNA was reverse transcribed using the High Capacity cDNA Reverse Transcription Kit, so the sequenced TCRB transcripts were expressed ones. Deep immunoSEQ sequencing was applied to naive, central memory and regulatory T cell samples, giving an average of around 4 million total reads per sample. After sorted cells were lysed in RLT buffer, RNA was extracted with DNase-treated RNeasy Micro or Mini kits, with the choice depending on cell number. Each cell subset was processed on its own to prevent cross-contamination, while patient and healthy donor samples were processed together. Using the immunoSEQ multiplex PCR, TCRB sequences were amplified from cDNA into 87-bp fragments spanning the CDR3 region. Sequencing of the amplicons was performed on the Illumina HiSeq platform. Processing in the source paper ran as follows. Synthetic template baselines were used to correct PCR bias computationally, reads within Hamming distance 2 were collapsed, and singletons that could not be merged were discarded. Reads were aligned against IMGT so that V, D and J genes, CDR3 length and insertions or deletions at six rearrangement sites could be assigned. Clonotype counts were normalized to sorted cell number within each subset before computing true diversity and Gini coefficients with the tcR R package. Repertoire sharing was quantified using the overlap coefficient calculated on TCRB nucleotide sequences. Out-of-frame TCRB sequences from naive cells were analyzed as a proxy for the pre-selection repertoire. TCRdb limited this immuneACCESS table to in-frame rearrangements with V and J called. A share of clones is missing; checked studies link under half to unresolved V genes, and the rest is unexplained. The V and J calls and clone size come from that table; D and trimming were worked out from the DNA. This sample is represented by 900,000 or so clones; roughly a sixth of them were singletons. 0.02% to 0.025% of the sample lies in the top ten.

General conclusions and limits of the study: Patients with type 1 diabetes made fewer insertions and deleted more nucleotides at VDJ recombination sites, implying thymic rearrangement abnormalities. Because cDNA rather than genomic DNA was sequenced, highly expressing activated cells could have been over-represented, although no difference in activation and CD3 levels was found between groups. HLA sub-analyses involved small numbers of individuals, so any influence of HLA type on TCRB rearrangement remained unresolved. Naive, central memory and regulatory TCRB repertoires appeared to be more alike among patients than among healthy donors. In all four CD4+ subsets, TCRB CDR3 length was moderately but significantly shorter in type 1 diabetes patients. Shorter templates might be favored by PCR, yet because patient and control samples were amplified and corrected together, any such skew would affect both groups equally.

Sample: naive CD4+ T cells from blood. Read against the paper, the sample's cell subset or site label means: true naive CD4+ T cells. This sequence uses TRBV18 and TRBJ2-7, and 15 bases in between align with TRBD2. This receptor was identified in a woman in her late teens or twenties in good health. For the CDR3, the sequence is CASSLGTSGGTYEQYF. The sequenced DNA is TGTGCCAGCTCACTTGGGACTAGCGGGGGGACCTACGAGCAGTACTTC. The entire variable domain, with the stretches around the CDR3 drawn from the reference TRBV18 and TRBJ2-7 proteins, is NAGVMQNPRHLVRRRGQEARLRCSPMKGHSHVYWYRQLPEEGLKFMVYLQKENIIDESGMPKERFSAEFPKEGPSILRIQQVVRGDSAAYFCASSLGTSGGTYEQYFGPGTRLTVT.